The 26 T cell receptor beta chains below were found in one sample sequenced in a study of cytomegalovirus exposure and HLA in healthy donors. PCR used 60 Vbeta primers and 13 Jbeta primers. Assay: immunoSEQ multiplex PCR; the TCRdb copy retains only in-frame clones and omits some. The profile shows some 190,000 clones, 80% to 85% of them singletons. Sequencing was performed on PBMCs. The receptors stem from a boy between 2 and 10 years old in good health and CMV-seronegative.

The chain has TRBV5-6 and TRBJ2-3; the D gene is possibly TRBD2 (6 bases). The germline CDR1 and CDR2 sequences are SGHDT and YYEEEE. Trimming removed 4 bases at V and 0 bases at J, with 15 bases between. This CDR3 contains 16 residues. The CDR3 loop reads CASSKLAPGSTDTQYF. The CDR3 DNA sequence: TGTGCCAGCAGCAAACTAGCCCCAGGGAGCACAGATACGCAGTATTTT.

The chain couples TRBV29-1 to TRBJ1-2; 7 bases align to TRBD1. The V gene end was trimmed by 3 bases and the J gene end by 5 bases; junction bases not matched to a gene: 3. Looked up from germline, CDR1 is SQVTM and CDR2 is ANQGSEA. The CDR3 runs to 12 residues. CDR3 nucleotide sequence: TGCAGCGTTGAGGGGACAGCATATGGCTACACCTTC. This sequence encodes CSVEGTAYGYTF.

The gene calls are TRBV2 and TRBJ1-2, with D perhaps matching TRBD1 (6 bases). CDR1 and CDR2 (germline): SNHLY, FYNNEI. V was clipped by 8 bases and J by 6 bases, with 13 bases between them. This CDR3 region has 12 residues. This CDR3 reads CASGRTVDGYTF. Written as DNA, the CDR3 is TGTGCCAGCGGGCGGACAGTCGATGGCTACACCTTC.

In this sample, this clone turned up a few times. The CDR3 here is CASSSRGINEQYV. CDR3 nucleotides: TGTGCCAGCAGTTCCAGGGGGATCAACGAGCAGTACGTC. The chain has TRBV6-1 and TRBJ2-7; 7 positions agree with TRBD1. CDR1 and CDR2 from the germline V gene are MNHNS and SASEGT. The ends lost 5 bases at V and 5 bases at J; junction bases unmatched: 6. The length of the CDR3 is 13 residues.

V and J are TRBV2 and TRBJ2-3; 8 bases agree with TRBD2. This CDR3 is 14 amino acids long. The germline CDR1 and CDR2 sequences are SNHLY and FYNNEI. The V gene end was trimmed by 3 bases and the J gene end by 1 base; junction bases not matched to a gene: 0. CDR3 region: CASSETSGTDTQYF. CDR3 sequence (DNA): TGTGCCAGCAGTGAGACTAGCGGCACAGATACGCAGTATTTT.

The CDR3 here is CASSPIAGEVPYEQYF. CDR3 bases: TGTGCCAGCAGCCCGATAGCGGGAGAGGTCCCCTACGAGCAGTACTTC. The J gene is TRBJ2-7, the V gene TRBV5-6; 9 nucleotides align to TRBD2. Germline lookup yields CDR1 SGHDT and CDR2 YYEEEE. Trimming took 4 bases from V and 2 from J; bases not matched to a gene: 10. The CDR3 extends over 16 amino acids.

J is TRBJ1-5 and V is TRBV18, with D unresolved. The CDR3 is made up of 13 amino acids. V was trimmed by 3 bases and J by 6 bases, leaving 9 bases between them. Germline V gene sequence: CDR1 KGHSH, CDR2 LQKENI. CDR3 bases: TGTGCCAGCTCACCCGGTCGGAGTCAGCCCCAGCATTTT. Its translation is CASSPGRSQPQHF.

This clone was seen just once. In DNA form, the CDR3 reads TGTGCCAACCAAGCCGGAGGGGGCTACACCTTC. This codes for CANQAGGGYTF. The V gene is TRBV2, the J gene TRBJ1-2; D ambiguous. The CDR3 sequence is 11 residues long. The V end was cut by 10 bases, the J end by 8 bases, with 14 bases between. The V gene's germline CDR1 is SNHLY and CDR2 FYNNEI.

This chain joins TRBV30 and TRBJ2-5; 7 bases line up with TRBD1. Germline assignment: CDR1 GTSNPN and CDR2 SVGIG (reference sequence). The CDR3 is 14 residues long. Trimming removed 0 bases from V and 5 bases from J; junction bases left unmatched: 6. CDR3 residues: CAWSVGPGGETQYF. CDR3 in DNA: TGTGCCTGGAGTGTAGGGCCAGGGGGTGAGACCCAGTACTTC. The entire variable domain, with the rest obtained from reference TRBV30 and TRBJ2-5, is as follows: SQTIHQWPATLVQPVGSPLSLECTVEGTSNPNLYWYRQAAGRGLQLLFYSVGIGQISSEVPQNLSASRPQDRQFILSSKKLLLSDSGFYLCAWSVGPGGETQYFGPGTRLLVL.

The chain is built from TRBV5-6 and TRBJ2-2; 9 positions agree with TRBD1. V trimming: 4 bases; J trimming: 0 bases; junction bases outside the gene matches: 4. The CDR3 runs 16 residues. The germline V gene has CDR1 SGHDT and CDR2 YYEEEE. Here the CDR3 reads CASSRTGATNTGELFF. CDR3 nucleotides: TGTGCCAGCAGCCGGACAGGGGCCACGAACACCGGGGAGCTGTTTTTT.

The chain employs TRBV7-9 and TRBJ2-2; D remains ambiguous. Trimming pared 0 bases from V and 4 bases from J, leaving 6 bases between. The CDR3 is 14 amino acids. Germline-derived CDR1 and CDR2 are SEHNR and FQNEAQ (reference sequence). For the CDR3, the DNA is TGTGCCAGCAGCTTAGCGTCCGGCACCGGGGAGCTGTTTTTT. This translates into CASSLASGTGELFF.

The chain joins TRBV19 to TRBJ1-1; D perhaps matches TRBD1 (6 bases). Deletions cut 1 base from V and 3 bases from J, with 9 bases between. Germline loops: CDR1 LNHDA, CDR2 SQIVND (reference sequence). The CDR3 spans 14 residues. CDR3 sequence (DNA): TGTGCCAGTAGTATAGTGGGGACACACACTGAAGCTTTCTTT. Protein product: CASSIVGTHTEAFF.

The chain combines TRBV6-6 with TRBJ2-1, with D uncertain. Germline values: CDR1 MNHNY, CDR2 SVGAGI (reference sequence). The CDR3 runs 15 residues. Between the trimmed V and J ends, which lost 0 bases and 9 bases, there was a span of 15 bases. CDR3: CASSYSILSAIEQFF. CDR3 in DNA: TGTGCCAGCAGTTACTCGATTCTAAGTGCAATTGAGCAGTTCTTC.

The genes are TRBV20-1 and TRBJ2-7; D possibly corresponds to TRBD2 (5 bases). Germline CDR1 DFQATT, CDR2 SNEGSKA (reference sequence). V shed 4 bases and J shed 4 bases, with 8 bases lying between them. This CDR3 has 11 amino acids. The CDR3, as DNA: TGCAGTGCTACAGGAGGATACGAGCAGTACTTC. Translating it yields CSATGGYEQYF.

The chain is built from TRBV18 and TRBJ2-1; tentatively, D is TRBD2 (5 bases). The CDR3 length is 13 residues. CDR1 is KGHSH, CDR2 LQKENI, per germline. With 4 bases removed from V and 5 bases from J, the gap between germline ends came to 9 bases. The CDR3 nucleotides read TGTGCCAGCTCACACTACGGGGACAATGAGCAGTTCTTC. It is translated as CASSHYGDNEQFF. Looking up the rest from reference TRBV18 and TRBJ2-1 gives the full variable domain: NAGVMQNPRHLVRRRGQEARLRCSPMKGHSHVYWYRQLPEEGLKFMVYLQKENIIDESGMPKERFSAEFPKEGPSILRIQQVVRGDSAAYFCASSHYGDNEQFFGPGTRLTVL.

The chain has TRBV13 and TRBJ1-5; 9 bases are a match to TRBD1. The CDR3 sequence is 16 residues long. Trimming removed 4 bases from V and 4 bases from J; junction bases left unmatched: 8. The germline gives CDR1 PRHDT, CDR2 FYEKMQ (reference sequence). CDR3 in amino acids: CASSSVGDRVNQPQHF. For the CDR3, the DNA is TGTGCCAGCAGCTCTGTAGGGGACAGGGTAAATCAGCCCCAGCATTTT.

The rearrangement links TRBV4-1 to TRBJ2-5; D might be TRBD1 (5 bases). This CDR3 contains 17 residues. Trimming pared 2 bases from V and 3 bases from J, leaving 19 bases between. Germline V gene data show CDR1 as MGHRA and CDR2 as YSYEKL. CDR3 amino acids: CASSQPPRPGYEETQYF. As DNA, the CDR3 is TGCGCCAGCAGCCAACCTCCTCGGCCAGGGTACGAAGAGACCCAGTACTTC.

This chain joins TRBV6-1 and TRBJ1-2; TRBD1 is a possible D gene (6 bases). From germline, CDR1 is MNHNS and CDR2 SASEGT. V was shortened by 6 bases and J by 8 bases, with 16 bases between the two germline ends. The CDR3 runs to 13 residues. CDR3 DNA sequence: TGTGCCAGCAGGACCCCCCAGGGGAGAGGCTACACCTTC. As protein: CASRTPQGRGYTF.

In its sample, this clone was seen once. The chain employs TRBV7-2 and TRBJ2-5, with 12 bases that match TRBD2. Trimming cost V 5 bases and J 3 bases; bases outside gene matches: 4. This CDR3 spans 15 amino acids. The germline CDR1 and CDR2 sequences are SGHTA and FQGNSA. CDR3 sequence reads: CASSLTSGGEETQYF. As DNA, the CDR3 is TGTGCCAGCAGCCTGACTAGCGGGGGCGAAGAGACCCAGTACTTC.

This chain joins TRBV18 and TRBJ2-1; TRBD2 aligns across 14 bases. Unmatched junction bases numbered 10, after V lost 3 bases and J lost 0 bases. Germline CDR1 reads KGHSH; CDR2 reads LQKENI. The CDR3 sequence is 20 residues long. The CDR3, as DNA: TGTGCCAGCTCACCGTACGGACTAGCGGGAGGCCGGAGCTCCTACAATGAGCAGTTCTTC. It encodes CASSPYGLAGGRSSYNEQFF.

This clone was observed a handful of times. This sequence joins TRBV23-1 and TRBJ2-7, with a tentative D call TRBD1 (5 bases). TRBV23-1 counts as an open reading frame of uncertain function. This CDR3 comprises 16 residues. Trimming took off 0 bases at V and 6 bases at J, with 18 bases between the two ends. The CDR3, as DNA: TGCGCCAGCAGTCAATCCTCAGGGTTAACGTGTGGCGAGCAGTACGTC. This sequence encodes CASSQSSGLTCGEQYV.

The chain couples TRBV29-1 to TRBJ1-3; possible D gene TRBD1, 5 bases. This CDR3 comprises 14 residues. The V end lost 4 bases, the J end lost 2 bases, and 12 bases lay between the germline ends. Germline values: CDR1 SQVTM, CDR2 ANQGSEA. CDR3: CSVGQTGAGNTIYF. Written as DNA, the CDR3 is TGCAGCGTTGGCCAAACAGGAGCTGGAAACACCATATATTTT.

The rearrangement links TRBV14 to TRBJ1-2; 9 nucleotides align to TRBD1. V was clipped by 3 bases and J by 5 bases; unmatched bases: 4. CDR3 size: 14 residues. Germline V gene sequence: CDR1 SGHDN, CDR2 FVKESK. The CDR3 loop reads CASSQAGQGYGYTF. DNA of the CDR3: TGTGCCAGCAGCCAGGCGGGACAGGGTTATGGCTACACCTTC.

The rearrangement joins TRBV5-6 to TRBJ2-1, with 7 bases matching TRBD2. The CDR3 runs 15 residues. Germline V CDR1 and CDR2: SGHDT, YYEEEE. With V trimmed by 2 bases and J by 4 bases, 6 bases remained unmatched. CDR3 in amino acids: CASSFPPSGYNEQFF. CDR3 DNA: TGTGCCAGCAGCTTCCCACCTAGCGGTTACAATGAGCAGTTCTTC.

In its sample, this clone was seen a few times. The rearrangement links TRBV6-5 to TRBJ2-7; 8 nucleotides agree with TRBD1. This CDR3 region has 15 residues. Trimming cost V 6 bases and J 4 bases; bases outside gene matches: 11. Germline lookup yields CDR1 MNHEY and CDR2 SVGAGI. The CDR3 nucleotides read TGTGCCAGCAGCCCACGGACAGGGCATGGGTACGAGCAGTACGTC. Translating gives CASSPRTGHGYEQYV.

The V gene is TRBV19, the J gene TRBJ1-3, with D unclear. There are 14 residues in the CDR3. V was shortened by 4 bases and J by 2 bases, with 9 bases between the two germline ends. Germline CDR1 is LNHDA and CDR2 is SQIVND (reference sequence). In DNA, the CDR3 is TGTGCCAGTAGTAACCGTACAACTGGAAACACCATATATTTT. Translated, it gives CASSNRTTGNTIYF.